The sequence of this TCR beta chain was determined in a study of blood T cells in healthy people across ages. For this clonotype: No antigen is known for it.

A second PCR of roughly 7 to 11 cycles used a sample-barcoded 5' primer and a J-beta primer mix. TCRdb passed the 5' RACE reads through MiXCR, listing each CDR3 protein once. The sample comprises approximately 780,000 distinct CDR3 sequences, roughly 24% of which are singletons, and about 3% rests with the top ten. Points from the study as a whole: Naive and antigen-experienced cells could not be conclusively compared, given unsorted PBMCs.

Caucasian, healthy and from Russia, the donors were aged between 6 and 90. These sequences were also reported in another study, on T cells of mothers and their children. From that study: None of the identified T cell clones proved to be persistent microchimeric clones.

This clonotype originated in a boy younger than 18 in good health. Sequencing input: blood.

The CDR3 DNA reads as TGCGCCACCGGATCAGGTTATAACTATGGCTACACCTTC. It specifies CATGSGYNYGYTF. J is TRBJ1-2 and V is TRBV5-1; D is uncertain. V was clipped by 9 bases and J by 1 base, with 13 bases between them. The CDR3 is 13 residues long. Germline CDR1 and CDR2: SGHRS and YFSETQ.